Listed below are T cell receptor beta chains from one sample, sequenced in a study of tissue T cells after allogeneic stem cell transplantation. Sequencing used immunoSEQ multiplex PCR; TCRdb keeps in-frame clones, though not all of them. The sample includes some 2,500 clones, 55% to 80% seen only once; the top ten take around 17%. The sequencing here drew on colon tissue, taken at autopsy. These receptors all come from a male patient over 55 with steroid-refractory graft-versus-host disease after an allogeneic stem cell transplant. The graft donor may be the source of some T cells. CDR3s include the opening cysteine and the closing phenylalanine or tryptophan. A D gene is named only where the DNA matches it firmly. Part of the rows lack a size; the others show once, few, many or a class for expanded clones.

clone size	J gene	D gene	V gene	CDR3 DNA	CDR3 protein
.	TRBJ1-2	.	TRBV2	TGTGCCAGCCTAGGGGGTATCGACTATGGCTACACCTTC	CASLGGIDYGYTF
.	TRBJ1-2	.	TRBV12-5	TGTGCTAGTGGTTTGGTAGTGTCCCGGGGGCAAAACTATGGCTACACCTTC	CASGLVVSRGQNYGYTF
.	TRBJ1-1	TRBD1	TRBV4-2	TGTGCCAGCAGCCAAGATCAGGGGGAGGGCGCTGAAGCTTTCTTT	CASSQDQGEGAEAFF
.	TRBJ1-2	.	TRBV6-5	TGTGCCAGCATTCCAGGCGGAATTCGAGGCTATGGCTACACCTTC	CASIPGGIRGYGYTF
.	TRBJ2-5	TRBD2	TRBV28	TGTGCCAGCAGTTGGGGAGGGGAAGAGACCCAGTACTTC	CASSWGGEETQYF
.	TRBJ1-5	TRBD1	TRBV12-3/TRBV12-4	TGTGCCAGCAGTCAACAGGGGAATCAGCCCCAGCATTTT	CASSQQGNQPQHF
.	TRBJ2-7	.	TRBV19	TGTGCCAGTAGTCCTCGATGGGGGGCGAATACTTACGAGCAGTACTTC	CASSPRWGANTYEQYF
.	TRBJ1-3	.	TRBV6-5	TGTGCCAGCAGCAGGACACCCTCTGGAAACACCATATATTTT	CASSRTPSGNTIYF
.	TRBJ2-5	TRBD1	TRBV5-1	TGCGCCAGCAGCAAGGGACAGGAAGAGACCCAGTACTTC	CASSKGQEETQYF
few	TRBJ1-3	TRBD1	TRBV30	TGTGCCTGGGGACAGGGGGCAGGAAACACCATATATTTT	CAWGQGAGNTIYF
.	TRBJ2-7	.	TRBV7-2	TGTGCCAGCAGCAAAACCGGGACGGATGCCTACGAGCAGTACTTC	CASSKTGTDAYEQYF
.	TRBJ1-2	.	TRBV7-2	TGTGCCAGCAGCTCCTCGGCAGCCAACTATGGCTACACCTTC	CASSSSAANYGYTF
.	TRBJ1-1	TRBD1	TRBV18	TGTGCCAGCTCACCAGACAGGGTAGCTGAAGCTTTCTTT	CASSPDRVAEAFF
.	TRBJ1-2	TRBD1	TRBV7-2	TGTGCCAGCAGCTTAGTGCACAGGGGTGGCGGCTACACCTTC	CASSLVHRGGGYTF
.	TRBJ1-1	.	TRBV7-9	TGTGCCAGCAGCTCGAACAGGGACACTGAAGCTTTCTTT	CASSSNRDTEAFF
once	TRBJ1-5	TRBD1	TRBV30	TGTGCCTGGACCCCCGGGACAGGGGAAGGTCAGCCCCAGCATTTT	CAWTPGTGEGQPQHF
.	TRBJ2-7	TRBD2	TRBV7-2	TGTGCCAGCAGCTACGCGGGGGGGCCCTACGAGCAGTACTTC	CASSYAGGPYEQYF
once	TRBJ2-3	TRBD2	TRBV20-1	TGTGGGACGCAGCGGGACGATACGCAGTATTTT	CGTQRDDTQYF
.	TRBJ1-5	.	TRBV28	TGTGCCAGCAGTTTCTTACAGGGTGATAGCAATCAGCCCCAGCATTTT	CASSFLQGDSNQPQHF
.	TRBJ2-2	.	TRBV5-1	TGCGCCAGCAGCTTGGATGGGGGCCCCAACACCGGGGAGCTGTTTTTT	CASSLDGGPNTGELFF
.	TRBJ2-3	.	TRBV6-4	TGTGCCAGCAGTGACTCGAGGGAAGGAGGGGCAGATACGCAGTATTTT	CASSDSREGGADTQYF
.	TRBJ1-4	.	TRBV9	TGTGCCAGCAGCGCCGCAGGGACTAATGAAAAACTGTTTTTT	CASSAAGTNEKLFF
.	TRBJ2-7	.	TRBV28	TGTGCCAGCAGTTCAGGGTATTTCTACGAGCAGTACTTC	CASSSGYFYEQYF
.	TRBJ2-5	TRBD2	TRBV4-3	TGCGCCAGCAGCCAAGATTGGACTAGCGGCCAAGAGACCCAGTACTTC	CASSQDWTSGQETQYF
.	TRBJ2-6	.	TRBV12-3/TRBV12-4	TGTGCCAGCAGTTTATCAGAAGTCCTGACTTTC	CASSLSEVLTF
.	TRBJ1-1	.	TRBV9	TGTGCCAGCAGCGGGGGGGGAGGAGCTGCTGAAGCTTTCTTT	CASSGGGGAAEAFF